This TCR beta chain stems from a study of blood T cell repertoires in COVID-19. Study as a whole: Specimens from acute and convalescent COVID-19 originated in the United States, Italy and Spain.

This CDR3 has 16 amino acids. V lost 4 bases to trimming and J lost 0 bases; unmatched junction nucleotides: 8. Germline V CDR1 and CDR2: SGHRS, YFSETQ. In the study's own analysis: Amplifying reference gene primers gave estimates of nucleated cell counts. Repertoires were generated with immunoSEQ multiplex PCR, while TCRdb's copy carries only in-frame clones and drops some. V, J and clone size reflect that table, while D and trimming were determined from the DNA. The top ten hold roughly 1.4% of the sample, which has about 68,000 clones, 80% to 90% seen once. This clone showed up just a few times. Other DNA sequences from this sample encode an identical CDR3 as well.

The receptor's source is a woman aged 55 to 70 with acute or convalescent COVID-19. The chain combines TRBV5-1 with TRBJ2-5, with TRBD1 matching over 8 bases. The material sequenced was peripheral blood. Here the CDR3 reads CASSGGTGGYQETQYF. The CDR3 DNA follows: TGCGCCAGCAGCGGGGGGACAGGAGGGTACCAAGAGACCCAGTACTTC.